These T cell receptor beta chains were read from a single sample in a study of T-cell memory formation after mild COVID-19. TCRdb itself ran the 5' RACE reads through MiXCR, one entry per CDR3 protein. The profile covers 250,000 to 400,000 distinct CDR3 sequences, with roughly an eighth appearing a single time and around a fifth taken by the ten largest. Sample: PBMCs or a T cell subset sorted from them (not recorded which). All receptors come from a man between 18 and 35 years old who had mild COVID-19 (a few samples of this study predate the infection). Cell type and time point are not known. The CDR3 runs from the conserved cysteine through the conserved F or W. D genes are given only for firm matches. Clone size appears in some rows only: once, few, many, or a class for an expanded clone.

J,D,V,size,CDR3,DNA
TRBJ2-1,-,TRBV20-1,-,CSARRMGQGGVNEQFF,TGCAGTGCTAGGAGGATGGGGCAGGGAGGTGTTAATGAGCAGTTCTTC
TRBJ1-2,TRBD1,TRBV29-1,many,CSVTTGINYGYTF,TGCAGCGTGACGACAGGGATTAACTATGGCTACACCTTC
TRBJ1-2,TRBD1,TRBV6-1,-,CASSRTGSPNYGYTF,TGTGCCAGCAGTCGGACAGGTTCACCTAACTATGGCTACACCTTC
TRBJ2-7,-,TRBV27,few,CASSFSGTYYEQYF,TGTGCCAGCAGTTTTTCCGGGACCTACTACGAGCAGTACTTC
TRBJ2-1,TRBD2,TRBV19,-,CASTQTGLAGVEQFF,TGTGCCAGTACCCAAACCGGGCTAGCGGGGGTTGAGCAGTTCTTC
TRBJ2-3,TRBD2,TRBV20-1,-,CSASPTPASGGGTDTQYF,TGCAGTGCTAGTCCTACGCCCGCTAGCGGGGGTGGCACAGATACGCAGTATTTT
TRBJ2-1,TRBD2,TRBV6-1,-,CASSETSGGYNEQFF,TGTGCCAGCAGTGAGACTAGCGGGGGCTACAATGAGCAGTTCTTC
TRBJ1-5,-,TRBV29-1,-,CSVGDQHNQPHHF,TGCAGCGTTGGGGACCAGCACAATCAGCCCCATCATTTT
TRBJ1-6,-,TRBV6-5,few,CASSYSIQGFNSPLHF,TGTGCCAGCAGTTACTCGATCCAGGGGTTCAATTCACCCCTCCACTTT
TRBJ1-5,-,TRBV20-1,many,CSASRVGGSNQPQHF,TGCAGTGCTAGTCGAGTTGGGGGGAGCAATCAGCCCCAGCATTTT
TRBJ1-6,-,TRBV5-1,many,CASSLKLDSPLHF,TGCGCCAGCAGCTTGAAACTCGATTCACCCCTCCACTTT
TRBJ1-5,-,TRBV20-1,-,CSARTGSVSNQPQHF,TGCAGTGCACGAACAGGGTCGGTAAGCAATCAGCCCCAGCATTTT
TRBJ1-4,-,TRBV15,few,CATRGKTRTNEKLFF,TGTGCCACCAGGGGAAAGACGAGAACTAATGAAAAACTGTTTTTT
TRBJ1-2,-,TRBV7-2,-,CASRPAGTTGYTF,TGTGCCAGCAGGCCCGCAGGGACAACGGGCTACACCTTC
TRBJ1-4,TRBD1,TRBV3-1,few,CASSQGWTGGFGEKLFF,TGTGCCAGCAGCCAAGGATGGACAGGGGGCTTCGGTGAAAAACTGTTTTTT
TRBJ2-4,-,TRBV5-1,-,CASSLVTGRPGDIQYF,TGCGCCAGCAGCTTAGTTACGGGCCGGCCGGGGGACATTCAGTACTTC
TRBJ2-1,TRBD2,TRBV27,-,CASSDGEIVAGYNEQFF,TGTGCCAGCAGTGACGGAGAGATTGTAGCGGGGTACAATGAGCAGTTCTTC
TRBJ2-5,-,TRBV7-2,-,CASSSPTQETQYF,TGTGCCAGCAGCTCGCCCACCCAAGAGACCCAGTACTTC
TRBJ1-1,-,TRBV3-1,-,CASSQEDTEAFF,TGTGCCAGCAGCCAAGAGGACACTGAAGCTTTCTTT
TRBJ2-1,TRBD2,TRBV20-1,-,CSARNWAGGPRKDEQFF,TGCAGTGCTAGAAATTGGGCGGGGGGGCCCCGGAAGGACGAGCAGTTCTTC
TRBJ2-2,TRBD2,TRBV6-2/TRBV6-3,few,CASSWGGTGELFF,TGTGCCAGCAGTTGGGGGGGCACCGGGGAGCTGTTTTTT
TRBJ2-6,-,TRBV5-1,few,CASSPDGPLGANVLTF,TGCGCCAGCAGCCCGGACGGACCTCTGGGGGCCAACGTCCTGACTTTC
TRBJ1-6,-,TRBV5-1,many,CASSSQGNSPLHF,TGCGCCAGCAGCTCTCAGGGGAATTCACCCCTCCACTTT
TRBJ2-3,TRBD2,TRBV9,many,CASSPRGSGGPTDTQYF,TGTGCCAGCAGCCCCCGTGGTAGCGGGGGACCCACAGATACGCAGTATTTT
TRBJ1-2,TRBD1,TRBV6-2/TRBV6-3,-,CASSWAQGYGYTF,TGTGCCAGCAGTTGGGCACAGGGGTATGGCTACACCTTC
TRBJ1-5,TRBD1,TRBV12-3/TRBV12-4,-,CASSRTGILLPQHF,TGTGCCAGCAGTCGGACAGGGATCCTTCTGCCCCAGCATTTT
TRBJ2-1,TRBD2,TRBV6-4,-,CASSDLWRGDYNEQFF,TGTGCCAGCAGTGACCTTTGGCGGGGGGACTACAATGAGCAGTTCTTC
TRBJ1-6,TRBD1,TRBV27,-,CASSRGGRGHSPLHF,TGTGCCAGCAGTAGAGGAGGCAGGGGGCATTCACCCCTCCACTTT
TRBJ1-2,-,TRBV4-1,many,CASSQVGGGYGYTF,TGCGCCAGCAGCCAAGTTGGGGGAGGCTATGGCTACACCTTC
TRBJ1-2,TRBD1,TRBV10-3,-,CAITTPGTGGAGYTF,TGTGCCATCACCACACCCGGGACAGGGGGCGCGGGCTACACCTTC
TRBJ2-1,TRBD1,TRBV5-1,few,CASSSGTGGPLQFF,TGCGCCAGCAGCTCCGGGACAGGGGGCCCGCTGCAGTTCTTC
TRBJ1-2,-,TRBV5-1,many,CASSLSQAGGGYTF,TGCGCCAGCAGCTTGAGTCAGGCGGGCGGTGGCTACACCTTC
TRBJ2-1,TRBD2,TRBV12-3/TRBV12-4,few,CASSTSGGANEQFF,TGTGCCAGCAGTACGAGCGGGGGGGCTAATGAGCAGTTCTTC